This T cell receptor beta chain was documented in a study of Ad26.COV2.S vaccination and SARS-CoV-2 variants. For the study at large: The authors gave Ad26.COV2.S intramuscularly, either once or twice 56 days apart. Study results and caveats: Spike-specific TCR breadth in vaccine recipients exceeded that seen in placebo recipients.

Documented treatment: over 15 received Ad26.COV2.S at low or high dose, single or two shots; 5 received placebo; per-sample allocation not given. Each sample was drawn 63 days after the first injection (of vaccine or placebo). This person who donated was an adult of 18-55 years in Boston. The administered vaccine (an Ad26 vector) expressed Wuhan-strain SARS-CoV-2 spike. Comment on this clone: Its antigen is unknown.

The data were produced by immunoSEQ multiplex PCR, yet TCRdb's version contains in-frame clones alone and is incomplete. The sample has around 400,000 clones; about 93% are singletons. Germline loops: CDR1 LGHNA, CDR2 YSLEER. The V gene end was trimmed by 0 bases and the J gene end by 7 bases; junction bases not matched to a gene: 16. This CDR3 has 18 amino acids. The sequencing here drew on peripheral blood, taken in a trial of Ad26.COV2.S vaccine versus placebo. This chain links TRBV4-3 with TRBJ1-2; 8 nucleotides match TRBD1. The receptor comes from a person aged 18-60 years who received the Ad26.COV2.S COVID-19 vaccine or a placebo. Here the CDR3 reads CASSQDPGGTGGVGGYTF. The CDR3 bases are TGCGCCAGCAGCCAAGATCCAGGGGGGACAGGAGGGGTTGGTGGCTACACCTTC.